The 17 T cell receptor beta chains in this list originate from one sample, sequenced in a study of beta chain features in type 1 diabetes. Study-wide points: All four CD4+ subsets of Type 1 diabetes patients contained TCRB CDR3s that were moderately but significantly shorter.

Their target antigens are unknown. Expressed TCRB transcripts were sequenced because the isolated RNA had all been reverse transcribed beforehand. Repertoires were generated with immunoSEQ multiplex PCR, while TCRdb's copy carries only in-frame clones and drops some. The sample has 680,000 or so clones, around an eighth seen once. The sequencing input was naive CD4+ T cells from blood. These TCRs come from a man in his late teens or twenties with type 1 diabetes.

This clone appeared a few times. This chain uses TRBV2 with TRBJ2-5; 9 bases match TRBD1. Germline V lookup: CDR1 SNHLY, CDR2 FYNNEI. V trimming: 6 bases; J trimming: 2 bases; junction bases outside the gene matches: 7. The CDR3 consists of 15 residues. Here the CDR3 reads CASSATGGGQETQYF. The DNA of the CDR3 is TGTGCCAGCAGCGCGACAGGGGGGGGTCAAGAGACCCAGTACTTC.

This clone was detected only a few times. The gene calls are TRBV6-5 and TRBJ1-2; unclear D gene. This CDR3 is 13 amino acids long. With 7 bases removed from V and 4 bases from J, the gap between germline ends came to 13 bases. CDR1 and CDR2 from the germline V gene are MNHEY and SVGAGI. CDR3 region: CASMSGRAYGYTF. CDR3 DNA sequence: TGTGCCAGCATGTCGGGTCGGGCCTATGGCTACACCTTC.

This clone was counted a few times. CDR3 sequence reads: CASCPTIVVPLDEQFF. DNA of the CDR3: TGTGCCAGCTGCCCTACCATAGTGGTTCCCCTCGATGAGCAGTTCTTC. The chain couples TRBV7-6 to TRBJ2-1; D remains ambiguous. The V end lost 8 bases, the J end lost 8 bases, and 25 bases lay between the germline ends. The germline gives CDR1 SGHVS, CDR2 FNYEAQ. The CDR3 covers 16 residues. The variable domain in full, completed from reference TRBV7-6 and TRBJ2-1, reads GAGVSQSPRYKVTKRGQDVALRCDPISGHVSLYWYRQALGQGPEFLTYFNYEAQQDKSGLPNDRFSAERPEGSISTLTIQRTEQRDSAMYRCASCPTIVVPLDEQFFGPGTRLTVL.

The chain uses TRBV6-5 and TRBJ2-7, with D maybe TRBD1 (5 bases). V gave up 2 bases and J gave up 5 bases, with 16 bases separating them. There are 15 residues in the CDR3. Germline CDR1 reads MNHEY; CDR2 reads SVGAGI. CDR3: CASSYRGQGRHEQYF. CDR3 nucleotide sequence: TGTGCCAGCAGTTACCGAGGACAAGGACGCCACGAGCAGTACTTC.

The rearrangement uses TRBV15 and TRBJ2-3, with a tentative D call TRBD1 (6 bases). Trimming shortened V by 3 bases and J by 0 bases, and 10 bases separated the two germline ends. Germline assignment: CDR1 LNHNV and CDR2 YYDKDF (reference sequence). CDR3 length: 15 amino acids. The CDR3 nucleotides are TGTGCCACCAGCAGGGACAGTGCTAGCACAGATACGCAGTATTTT. This encodes CATSRDSASTDTQYF.

This clone was seen a handful of times. The chain combines TRBV9 with TRBJ2-5, with D perhaps TRBD2 (7 bases). Between the trimmed V and J ends, which lost 3 bases and 5 bases, there was a span of 14 bases. The CDR3 has 14 amino acids. Germline CDR1 and CDR2: SGDLS and YYNGEE. The CDR3, as DNA: TGTGCCAGCAGCGCCAAAGGGGGAGGGGAGACCCAGTACTTC. Translated: CASSAKGGGETQYF.

The V gene is TRBV9, the J gene TRBJ1-2; perhaps TRBD1 as D (5 bases). The CDR3 has 15 residues. The V gene lost 3 bases and the J gene lost 3 bases, with 15 bases spanning the gap. Germline loops: CDR1 SGDLS, CDR2 YYNGEE. CDR3: CASSATDRPYYGYTF. DNA for the CDR3: TGTGCCAGCAGCGCCACCGACAGACCTTACTATGGCTACACCTTC. Full variable domain (missing parts from reference TRBV9 and TRBJ1-2): DSGVTQTPKHLITATGQRVTLRCSPRSGDLSVYWYQQSLDQGLQFLIQYYNGEERAKGNILERFSAQQFPDLHSELNLSSLELGDSALYFCASSATDRPYYGYTFGSGTRLTVV.

This sequence joins TRBV4-2 and TRBJ1-1; D perhaps matches TRBD1 (6 bases). The CDR3 sequence is 16 residues long. Trimming shortened V by 1 base and J by 4 bases, and 16 bases separated the two germline ends. Germline V CDR1 and CDR2: LGHNA, YNFKEQ. CDR3 sequence: CASSQGRGGSLTEAFF. The CDR3 DNA reads TGTGCCAGCAGCCAAGGCCGAGGGGGATCGCTCACTGAAGCTTTCTTT.

A few counts support this clone. The rearrangement joins TRBV4-1 to TRBJ1-4, with a possible D match to TRBD1 (5 bases). Germline V lookup: CDR1 MGHRA, CDR2 YSYEKL. Trimming left V 8 bases short and J 2 bases short, with 9 bases between. The CDR3 has 13 amino acids. As DNA, the CDR3 is TGCGCCAGCTCGACAGTTACTAATGAAAAACTGTTTTTT. This codes for CASSTVTNEKLFF.

The sample holds a few counts of this clone. The chain uses TRBV4-1 and TRBJ1-1, with D perhaps matching TRBD1 (6 bases). Germline CDR1 and CDR2: MGHRA and YSYEKL. CDR3 length: 13 amino acids. V was clipped by 4 bases and J by 4 bases, with 10 bases between them. CDR3 region: CASSPTGITEAFF. CDR3 sequence (DNA): TGCGCCAGCAGCCCCACAGGGATCACTGAAGCTTTCTTT.

This clone was detected only a few times. This chain uses TRBV14 with TRBJ1-2; D is possibly TRBD1 (5 bases). V lost 3 bases and J lost 4, with 15 bases in between. The germline CDR1 and CDR2 sequences are SGHDN and FVKESK. The CDR3 length is 15 residues. CDR3 residues: CASSHTLRDGYGYTF. The CDR3 DNA reads as TGTGCCAGCAGCCATACCCTCCGGGACGGCTATGGCTACACCTTC.

This clone was seen only a few times. The chain is built from TRBV19 and TRBJ1-5, with TRBD1 matching over 7 bases. There are 14 residues in the CDR3. Per the germline V gene, CDR1 is LNHDA and CDR2 is SQIVND (reference sequence). J was trimmed by 3 bases and V by 4 bases; bases with no gene match: 3. CDR3 in amino acids: CASSTTGDNQPQHF. Written as DNA, the CDR3 is TGTGCCAGTAGTACAACAGGGGACAATCAGCCCCAGCATTTT.

This clone was seen more than once but under ten times. The chain couples TRBV30 to TRBJ1-6; D not resolved. The CDR3 totals 14 residues. Germline CDR1 and CDR2: GTSNPN and SVGIG (reference sequence). The ends were cut back, 1 base at V and 14 bases at J, with 18 bases in the middle. The CDR3 spells CAWSGGQDLSALHF. In DNA, the CDR3 is TGTGCCTGGAGTGGCGGGCAGGACTTATCGGCCCTCCACTTT.

This clone was counted between two and nine times. The chain uses TRBV2 and TRBJ1-2; D gene ambiguous. This CDR3 has 12 residues. The germline gives CDR1 SNHLY, CDR2 FYNNEI. Trimming removed 6 bases from V and 7 bases from J, with 12 bases in between. CDR3 in DNA: TGTGCCAGCAGCGTGGATGTGGGTGGCTACACCTTC. Its translation: CASSVDVGGYTF.

This clone was found a few times. The chain has TRBV29-1 and TRBJ2-2; either TRBD1 or TRBD2 may supply D (5 bases each). The germline V gene encodes CDR1 SQVTM and CDR2 ANQGSEA. The CDR3 extends over 14 amino acids. V lost 7 bases and J 5 bases, leaving 17 bases between the germline ends. This CDR3 reads CSGSGAVGTGELFF. The CDR3 region has the DNA TGCAGCGGCTCCGGGGCAGTCGGGACCGGGGAGCTGTTTTTT.

This clone was counted between two and nine times. V is TRBV5-1 and J is TRBJ2-2; D tentatively reads TRBD1 or TRBD2 (5 bases each). The V and J ends lost 0 bases and 7 bases respectively, with 10 bases between them. This CDR3 has 14 residues. Germline-derived CDR1 and CDR2 are SGHRS and YFSETQ. In nucleotides, the CDR3 is TGCGCCAGCAGCTTGGGACAGAGCGGCGGGGAGCTGTTTTTT. Translated: CASSLGQSGGELFF.

The chain has TRBV28 and TRBJ2-5; D is undetermined. The V gene lost 4 bases and the J gene lost 10 bases, with 7 bases spanning the gap. Germline loops: CDR1 MDHEN, CDR2 SYDVKM. This CDR3 is built from 10 residues. Here the CDR3 reads CASSSGSQYF. CDR3 nucleotide sequence: TGTGCCAGCAGTTCCGGAAGCCAGTACTTC.